The following is a T cell receptor beta chain sequence with its context. Its antigen is not identified. TCRdb ran MiXCR on the 5' RACE reads and lists one entry per CDR3 protein. The sample includes roughly 69,000 distinct CDR3 sequences, approximately 23% of them seen just once. The memory fraction was CD4+CD45RO+CD25- cells. Study observations and caveats: Greatest tumor Treg TCR overlap was with tumor naive CD4+ cells.

Sequences were obtained from memory CD4+ T cells sorted from a lymph node. Subset described: memory CD4+ T cells, CD4+CD45RO+CD25-. The receptor was isolated from a female donor with breast cancer.

CDR3 sequence (DNA): TGTGCCAGCAGTACGACTCACAGGGAGCCCCAGCATTTT. Translating it yields CASSTTHREPQHF. This chain uses TRBV6-5 with TRBJ1-5, with a possible D match to TRBD1 (6 bases). The CDR3 is 13 residues long. Germline values: CDR1 MNHEY, CDR2 SVGAGI. V was clipped by 5 bases and J by 8 bases, with 13 bases between them.